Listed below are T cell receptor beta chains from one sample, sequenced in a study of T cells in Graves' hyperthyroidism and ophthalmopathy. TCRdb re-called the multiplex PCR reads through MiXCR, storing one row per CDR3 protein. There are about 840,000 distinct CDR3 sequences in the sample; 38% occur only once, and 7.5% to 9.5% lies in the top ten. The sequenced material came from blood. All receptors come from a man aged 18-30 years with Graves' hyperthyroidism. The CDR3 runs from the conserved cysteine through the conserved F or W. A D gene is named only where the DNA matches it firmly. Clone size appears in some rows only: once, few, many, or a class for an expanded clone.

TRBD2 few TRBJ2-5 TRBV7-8 TGTGCCAGCAGCTTACAGGCTAGCGGGGTACAAGAGACCCAGTACTTC CASSLQASGVQETQYF
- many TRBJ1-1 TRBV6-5 TGTGCCACCTACAGGAACACTGAAGCTTTCTTT CATYRNTEAFF
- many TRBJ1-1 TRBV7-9 TGTGCCAGCAGCGGGGGACTGACCTTGAACACTGAAGCTTTCTTT CASSGGLTLNTEAFF
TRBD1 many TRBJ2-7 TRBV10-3 TGTGCCATCAGCCCACCGGGACAGGAGGGTCGACAGTACTTC CAISPPGQEGRQYF
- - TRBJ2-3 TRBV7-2 TGTGCCAGCAGCTATAGCACAGATACGCAGTATTTT CASSYSTDTQYF
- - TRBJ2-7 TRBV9 TGCGCCAGCAGCCAAGATCAAGGGGCCAGCCGCGAGCAGTACTTC CASSQDQGASREQYF
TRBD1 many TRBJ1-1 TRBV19 TGTGCCAGTATCGAGGGGGCAGGCCTGAACACTGAAGCTTTCTTT CASIEGAGLNTEAFF
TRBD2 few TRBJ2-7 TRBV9 TGTGCCAGCAGCGTAGGTCCTTTTAGCGGGAGGGCCTACGAGCAGTACTTC CASSVGPFSGRAYEQYF
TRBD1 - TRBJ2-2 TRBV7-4 TGTGCCAGCAGCGGGACAGGCGAAAACACCGGGGAGCTGTTTTTT CASSGTGENTGELFF
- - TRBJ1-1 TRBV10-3 TGTGCCATCAGTTATCCGAACACTGAAGCTTTCTTT CAISYPNTEAFF
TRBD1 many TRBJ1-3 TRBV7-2 TGTGCCAGCAGGACAGGGGTAGTCAACACCATATATTTT CASRTGVVNTIYF
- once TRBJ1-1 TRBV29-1 TGCAGCGTTGACCCCCACGGCGGCACTGAAGCTTTCTTT CSVDPHGGTEAFF
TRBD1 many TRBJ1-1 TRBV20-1 TGCAGTGCTCGGTCCCGGGACAGGGTTCAAGCTTTCTTT CSARSRDRVQAFF
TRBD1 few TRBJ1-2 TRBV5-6 TGTGCCAGCAGCCCCGACGGGACAGCCTATGGCTACACCTTC CASSPDGTAYGYTF
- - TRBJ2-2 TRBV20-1 TGCAGCGGCAGCCGTGCGGATACCGGGGAGCTGTTTTTT CSGSRADTGELFF
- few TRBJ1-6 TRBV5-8 TGTGCCAGCAGCCCCAGGTTTAGCTCCTATAATTCACCCCTCCACTTT CASSPRFSSYNSPLHF
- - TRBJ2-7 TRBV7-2 TGTGCCAGCAGCCAGCTACAGGGTTCCTACGAGCAGTACTTC CASSQLQGSYEQYF
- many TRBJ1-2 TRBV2 TGTGCCGCAGCGGGGGGGCGCGACTATGGCTACACCTTC CAAAGGRDYGYTF
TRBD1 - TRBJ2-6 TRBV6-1 TGTGCCAGCAGGACAGGGACCTCTGGGGCCAACGTCCTGACTTTC CASRTGTSGANVLTF
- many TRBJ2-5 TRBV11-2 TGTGCCAGCAGGCGGGACAGAGAGACCCAGTACTTC CASRRDRETQYF
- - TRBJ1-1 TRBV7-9 TGTGCCAGCGACCCCCAGGGGTGGGAGACTGAAGCTTTCTTT CASDPQGWETEAFF
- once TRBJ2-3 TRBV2 TGTGCCAGCAGTGAATACGGGAGTAATACGCAGTATTTT CASSEYGSNTQYF
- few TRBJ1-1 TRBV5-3 TGTGCCAGAAACTCGGCCGGCACTGAAGCTTTCTTT CARNSAGTEAFF
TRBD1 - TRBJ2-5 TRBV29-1 TGCAGCGTTGAAGATCGGGGACAGCCCCAAGAGACCCAGTACTTC CSVEDRGQPQETQYF
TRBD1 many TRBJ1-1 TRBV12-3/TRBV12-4 TGTGCCAGCAGTCCCCGGGACAGAGATGAAGCTTTCTTT CASSPRDRDEAFF
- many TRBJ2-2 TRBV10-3 TGTGCCATCAGTGAGTCGAAAGGGGAGCTGTTTTTT CAISESKGELFF
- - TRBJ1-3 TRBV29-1 TGCAGCGTGCCCGGGACACCGAACACCATATATTTT CSVPGTPNTIYF
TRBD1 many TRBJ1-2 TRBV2 TGTGCCAGCAGTTACAGGGGAACGGGCGGCTACACCTTC CASSYRGTGGYTF
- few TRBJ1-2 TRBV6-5 TGTGCCAGCAGCCCCTCTCAGGGCCCCTATGGCTACACCTTC CASSPSQGPYGYTF
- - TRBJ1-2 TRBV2 TGTGCCAGCAGTTACTTCCCCGGTTCGGACTATGGCTACACCTTC CASSYFPGSDYGYTF
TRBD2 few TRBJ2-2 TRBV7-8 TGTGCCAGCAGACCCTTGACTAGCGGGGTTCTCACCGGGGAGCTGTTTTTT CASRPLTSGVLTGELFF
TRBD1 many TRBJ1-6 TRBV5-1 TGCGCCAGCAGCTTGGCCTCCGGGACAGACGGAAGTTCACCCCTCCACTTT CASSLASGTDGSSPLHF
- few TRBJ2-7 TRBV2 TGTGCCAGCAGTGAAGCTGGGGCAGAAATTTACTCCTACGAGCAGTACTTC CASSEAGAEIYSYEQYF
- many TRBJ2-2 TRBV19 TGTGCCAGTCGGGACCCGAACACCGGGGAGCTGTTTTTT CASRDPNTGELFF
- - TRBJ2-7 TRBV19 TGTGCCAGTAGTACGGGACCGAGACTTGGCGAGCAGTACTTC CASSTGPRLGEQYF
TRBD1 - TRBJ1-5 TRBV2 TGTGCCAGCAGCGTCGCACAGGGGGACGGGCAGCCCCAGCATTTT CASSVAQGDGQPQHF
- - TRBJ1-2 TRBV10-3 TGTGCCAGCTCAGCCCCAGAGCGCTATGGCTACACCTTC CASSAPERYGYTF
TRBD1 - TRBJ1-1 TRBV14 TGTGCCAGCAGCCAACGGCCAGGGGGCACTGAAGCTTTCTTT CASSQRPGGTEAFF
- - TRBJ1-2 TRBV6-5 TGTGCCAGCAGTCCCAGCAGGGATAACTATGGCTACACCTTC CASSPSRDNYGYTF
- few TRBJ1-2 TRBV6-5 TGTGCCAGCAGTTACACGGGGGTGGGTGGCTACACCTTC CASSYTGVGGYTF
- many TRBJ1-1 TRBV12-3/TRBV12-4 TGTGCCAGCAGTTCCCTCCTTGGGGCTTTCTTT CASSSLLGAFF
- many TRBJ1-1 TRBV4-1 TGTGCCAGTAGCCGGACAGAGAACACTGAAGCTTTCTTT CASSRTENTEAFF
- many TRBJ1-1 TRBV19 TGTGCCACCAGACAAGTTGAAGCTTTCTTT CATRQVEAFF
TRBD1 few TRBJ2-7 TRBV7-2 TGTGCCAGCAGTCGGGACAGGAGGAGAGAGCAGTACTTC CASSRDRRREQYF
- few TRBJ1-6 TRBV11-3 TGTGCCAGCAGCCCAAGACGGACCAATTCACCCCTCCACTTT CASSPRRTNSPLHF
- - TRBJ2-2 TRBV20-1 TGCAGTGCTATTAGGGCCGGCGGGGAGCTGTTTTTT CSAIRAGGELFF
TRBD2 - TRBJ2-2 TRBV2 TGTGCCAGCAGTGAAGAGGCGGGAGGGGCCGGGGAGCTGTTTTTT CASSEEAGGAGELFF
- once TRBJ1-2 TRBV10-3 TGTGCCATCAGCCTCACGGGGGCGGGCGGCTACACCTTC CAISLTGAGGYTF
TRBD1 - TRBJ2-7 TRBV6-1 TGTGCCAGCAGTGGGGACAGGGCAGGATACGAGCAGTACTTC CASSGDRAGYEQYF
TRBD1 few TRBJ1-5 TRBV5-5 TGTGCCAGCAGCCCAGGGACAGGGGGGAGGGGTCAGCCCCAGCATTTT CASSPGTGGRGQPQHF
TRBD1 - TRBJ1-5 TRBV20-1 TGCAGTGGTAACAGGGGGAATCAGCCCCAGCATTTT CSGNRGNQPQHF
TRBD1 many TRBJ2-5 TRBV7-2 TGTGCCAGCAGCCCCTGGACAGGGAGCGCGCAAGAGACCCAGTACTTC CASSPWTGSAQETQYF
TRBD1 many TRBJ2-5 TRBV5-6 TGTGCCAGCAGCTCCGGGACAGGGTCAGAGACCCAGTACTTC CASSSGTGSETQYF
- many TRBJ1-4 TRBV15 TGTGCCACCAGCGGCGGGATTAATGAAAAACTGTTTTTT CATSGGINEKLFF
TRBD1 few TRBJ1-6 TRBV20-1 TGCAGTGCTGGCAGGGGGCAGGGGGGTTCACCCCTCCACTTT CSAGRGQGGSPLHF